This is a list of T cell receptor beta chains from one sample in a study of cytomegalovirus exposure and HLA in healthy donors. Clones were read by immunoSEQ multiplex PCR, and TCRdb kept only the in-frame ones, dropping some. The table lists roughly 120,000 clones, around 74% of them singletons. Input material: PBMCs. The receptor set was obtained from a woman in her forties or fifties in good health and CMV-seropositive. Both conserved end residues are part of each CDR3.

>TRBV7-9
CASSFGQGTGRLHTGELFF
>TRBV18
CATSWDRMNTGELFF
>TRBV6-1
CASTRSNQPQHF
>TRBV5-1
CASSLGQGAGELFF
>TRBV7-2
CASSSGFGRAVEKLFF
>TRBV7-9
CASSLRAGTSGQETQYF
>TRBV5-1
CASSLEGGDEKLFF
>TRBV7-2
CASSLWAGIYEQYF
>TRBV9
CASSVTGTGPHEQYF
>TRBV7-6
CASSLYSSGAQDTQYF
>TRBV9
CASSAGPQYSYEQYF
>TRBV9
CASSPVRRVAGYTF
>TRBV7-9
CASSLAGQPANYGYTF
>TRBV13
CASSPSTGSTEAFF
>TRBV6-5
CASSPGQRLYGYTF
>TRBV5-1
CASKLDSGNEQFF
>TRBV27
CASSSLGGVGGYTF
>TRBV5-1
CASSLDGRGTEKLFF
>TRBV7-9
CASSLGGTTYNEQFF
>TRBV5-1
CASSPGTSVREETQYF
>TRBV6-5
CASRPYRGGAILFF
>TRBV10-3
CAISGGLAGSNSNQPQHF
>TRBV7-9
CSSSLGSAQDQPQHF
>TRBV5-6
CASSPGGRNVLTF
>TRBV15
CATSRRQGSYNEQFF
>TRBV7-9
CASSLARQGRISYEQYF
>TRBV5-4
CASSPGTSGGRETQYF
>TRBV2
CASSEQGANYGYTF
>TRBV28
CASNSLDRGGNTEAFF
>TRBV6-7
CASSYQQAYQPQHF
>TRBV20-1
CSARTANIQYF
>TRBV9
CASSAGRTSGGYETQYF
>TRBV7-9
CASGRTIPSSPLHF
>TRBV11-3
CASSRQGNTGELFF
>TRBV5-1
CASSLLGNTYEQYF
>TRBV10-1
CASMGSGGRNEQFF
>TRBV9
CASSVDGGATGELFF
>TRBV7-9
CASSLATGKPYEQYF
>TRBV7-6
CASSPTGVVNTEAFF
>TRBV27
CASSSLSGANVLTF
>TRBV5-1
CASSLYVEKNTEAFF
>TRBV19
CASTPGQYNSPLHF
>TRBV10-2
CASSDIQGAHDYGYTF
>TRBV7-9
CASSSSPPGYEQYF
>TRBV28
CASSVTGIRNGYTF
>TRBV4-1
CASSQDRSYTGELFF
>TRBV6-5
CASSSTFSNEQFF
>TRBV18
CASSPTDGDTEAFF
>TRBV5-4
CASSLQGTTNEKLFF
>TRBV7-9
CASSGQGQGPNYGYTF
>TRBV5-1
CASSFQGGDYGYTF
>TRBV13
CASSAPGTSSYEQYF
>TRBV4-3
CASSQPASGTYEQYF
>TRBV29-1
CSVEATGHRYGYTF
>TRBV19
CASSILGLGQAGGSNQPQHF